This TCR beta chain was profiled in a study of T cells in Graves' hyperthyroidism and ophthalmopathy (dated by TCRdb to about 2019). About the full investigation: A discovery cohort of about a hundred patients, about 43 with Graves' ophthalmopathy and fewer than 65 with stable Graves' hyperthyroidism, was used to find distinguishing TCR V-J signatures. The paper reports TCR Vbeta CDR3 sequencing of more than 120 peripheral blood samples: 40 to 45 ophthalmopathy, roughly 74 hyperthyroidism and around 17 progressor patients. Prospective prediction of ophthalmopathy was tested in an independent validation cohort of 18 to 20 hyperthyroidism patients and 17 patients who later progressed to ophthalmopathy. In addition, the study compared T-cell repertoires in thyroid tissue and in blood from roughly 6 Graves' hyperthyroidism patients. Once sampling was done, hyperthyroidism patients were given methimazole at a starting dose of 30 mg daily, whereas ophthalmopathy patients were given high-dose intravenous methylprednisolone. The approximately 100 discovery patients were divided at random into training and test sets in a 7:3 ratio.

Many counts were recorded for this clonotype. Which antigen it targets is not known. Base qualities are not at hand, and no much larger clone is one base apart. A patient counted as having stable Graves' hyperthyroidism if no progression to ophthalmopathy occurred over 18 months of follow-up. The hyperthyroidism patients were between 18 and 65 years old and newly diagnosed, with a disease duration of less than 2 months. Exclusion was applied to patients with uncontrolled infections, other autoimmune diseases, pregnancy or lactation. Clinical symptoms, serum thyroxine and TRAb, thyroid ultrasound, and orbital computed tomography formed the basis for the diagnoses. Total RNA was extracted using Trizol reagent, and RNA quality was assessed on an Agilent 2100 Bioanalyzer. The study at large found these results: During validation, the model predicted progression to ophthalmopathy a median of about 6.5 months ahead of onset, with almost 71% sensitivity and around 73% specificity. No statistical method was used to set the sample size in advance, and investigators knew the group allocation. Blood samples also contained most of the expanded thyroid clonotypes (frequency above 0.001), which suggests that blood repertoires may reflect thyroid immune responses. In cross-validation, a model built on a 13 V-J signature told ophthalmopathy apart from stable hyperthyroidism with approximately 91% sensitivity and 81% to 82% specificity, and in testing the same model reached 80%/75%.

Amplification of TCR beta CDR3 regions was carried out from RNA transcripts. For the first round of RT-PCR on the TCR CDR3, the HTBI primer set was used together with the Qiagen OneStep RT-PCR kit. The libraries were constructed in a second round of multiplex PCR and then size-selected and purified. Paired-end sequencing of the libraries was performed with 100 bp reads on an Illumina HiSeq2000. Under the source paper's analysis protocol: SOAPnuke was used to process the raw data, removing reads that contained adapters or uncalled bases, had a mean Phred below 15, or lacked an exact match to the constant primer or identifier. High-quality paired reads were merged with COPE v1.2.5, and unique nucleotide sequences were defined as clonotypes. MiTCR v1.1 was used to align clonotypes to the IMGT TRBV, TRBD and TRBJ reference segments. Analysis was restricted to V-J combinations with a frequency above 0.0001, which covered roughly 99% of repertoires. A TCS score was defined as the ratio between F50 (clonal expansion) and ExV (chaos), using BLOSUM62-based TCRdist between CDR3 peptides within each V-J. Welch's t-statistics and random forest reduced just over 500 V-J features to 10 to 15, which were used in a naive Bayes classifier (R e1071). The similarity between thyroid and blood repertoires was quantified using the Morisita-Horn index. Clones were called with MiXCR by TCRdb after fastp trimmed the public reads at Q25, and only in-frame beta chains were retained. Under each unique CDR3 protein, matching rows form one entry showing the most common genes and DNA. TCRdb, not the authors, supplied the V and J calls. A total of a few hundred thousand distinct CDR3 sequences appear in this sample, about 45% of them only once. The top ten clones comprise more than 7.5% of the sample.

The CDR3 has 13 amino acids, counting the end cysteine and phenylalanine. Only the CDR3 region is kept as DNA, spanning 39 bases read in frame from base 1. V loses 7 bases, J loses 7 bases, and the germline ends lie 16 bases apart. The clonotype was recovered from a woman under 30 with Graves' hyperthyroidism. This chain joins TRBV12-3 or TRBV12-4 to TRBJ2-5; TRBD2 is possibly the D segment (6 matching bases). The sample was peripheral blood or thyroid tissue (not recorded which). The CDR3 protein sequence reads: CASTLGGVPTQYF. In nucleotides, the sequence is TGTGCCAGCACCCTGGGCGGGGTCCCGACCCAGTACTTC.